This is a list of T cell receptor beta chains from one sample in a study of T-cell memory formation after mild COVID-19. In TCRdb, the 5' RACE reads were re-called with MiXCR into one record per CDR3 protein. The sample has around 53,000 distinct CDR3 sequences, 9.5% to 15% seen once. The sequencing input was PBMCs or a T cell subset sorted from them (not recorded which). The receptors here all came from a man between 18 and 35 years old who had mild COVID-19 (a few samples of this study predate the infection). Cell type and time point are not known. The CDR3 runs from the conserved cysteine through the conserved F or W. D genes are given only for firm matches. Size tells how often a clone was seen (once, few, many) or the class of an expanded clone, and some rows leave it out.

d_gene	j_gene	v_gene	abundance	CDR3aa	CDR3nt
-	TRBJ1-1	TRBV6-5	-	CASSPGQFTEAFF	TGTGCCAGCAGTCCTGGGCAGTTCACTGAAGCTTTCTTT
-	TRBJ1-6	TRBV9	once	CASQGGYNSPLHF	TGTGCCAGCCAGGGAGGCTATAATTCACCCCTCCACTTT
-	TRBJ2-3	TRBV20-1	many	CSARGPTDTQYF	TGCAGTGCTAGAGGCCCCACAGATACGCAGTATTTT
-	TRBJ1-6	TRBV12-3/TRBV12-4	few	CASSLGANSPLHF	TGTGCCAGCAGTTTGGGGGCTAATTCACCCCTCCACTTT
TRBD1	TRBJ2-4	TRBV20-1	few	CSADRVDKNIQYF	TGCAGTGCGGACAGGGTGGACAAAAACATTCAGTACTTC
TRBD2	TRBJ2-2	TRBV7-3	few	CASRPGGNTGELFF	TGTGCCAGCAGACCGGGGGGGAACACCGGGGAGCTGTTTTTT
-	TRBJ1-3	TRBV20-1	-	CSAGDLSSGNTIYF	TGCAGTGCTGGGGACTTGTCCTCTGGAAACACCATATATTTT
-	TRBJ2-3	TRBV5-4	-	CASRRYTDTQYF	TGTGCCAGCAGAAGATACACAGATACGCAGTATTTT
-	TRBJ2-3	TRBV7-8	many	CASSQTTDTQYF	TGTGCCAGCAGCCAGACCACAGATACGCAGTATTTT
-	TRBJ1-1	TRBV6-2/TRBV6-3	-	CASSWMNTEAFF	TGTGCCAGCAGTTGGATGAACACTGAAGCTTTCTTT
-	TRBJ1-2	TRBV11-2	-	CASSLVIGEPGYTF	TGTGCCAGCAGCTTAGTCATCGGCGAGCCTGGCTACACCTTC
TRBD2	TRBJ2-2	TRBV4-2	few	CASSLSSGGDMNTGELFF	TGTGCCAGCAGCCTATCTAGCGGGGGGGATATGAACACCGGGGAGCTGTTTTTT
TRBD2	TRBJ2-1	TRBV5-6	few	CASSRGRSYNEQFF	TGTGCCAGCAGCCGCGGGAGGTCCTACAATGAGCAGTTCTTC
TRBD1	TRBJ1-1	TRBV6-5	-	CASIAQGYTEAFF	TGTGCCAGCATCGCACAGGGGTACACTGAAGCTTTCTTT
TRBD1	TRBJ2-7	TRBV27	many	CASSQTQGSEQYF	TGTGCCAGCAGTCAAACACAGGGGAGCGAGCAGTACTTC
TRBD2	TRBJ2-1	TRBV4-1	many	CASSPGLASYNEQFF	TGCGCCAGCAGCCCTGGACTAGCGTCCTACAATGAGCAGTTCTTC
-	TRBJ2-3	TRBV5-5	few	CASSPPPTSTDTQYF	TGTGCCAGCAGCCCCCCCCCGACCAGCACAGATACGCAGTATTTT
-	TRBJ2-3	TRBV12-3/TRBV12-4	few	CASRRLRTDTQYF	TGTGCCAGCAGGCGCCTTCGCACAGATACGCAGTATTTT
-	TRBJ2-1	TRBV20-1	many	CSAPRSDNEQFF	TGCAGTGCTCCTAGGTCGGATAATGAGCAGTTCTTC
TRBD2	TRBJ2-3	TRBV20-1	-	CTIKRGGDTQYF	TGCACCATAAAGCGGGGAGGGGATACGCAGTATTTT
-	TRBJ1-5	TRBV7-8	-	CASSISVGGNQPQHF	TGTGCCAGCAGCATTTCCGTCGGTGGCAATCAGCCCCAGCATTTT
-	TRBJ1-5	TRBV4-2	few	CASSQDRANQPQHF	TGTGCCAGCAGCCAAGACAGGGCCAATCAGCCCCAGCATTTT
-	TRBJ1-2	TRBV7-9	-	CASSLGGEFYGYTF	TGTGCCAGCAGCTTAGGAGGAGAATTCTATGGCTACACCTTC
-	TRBJ2-3	TRBV11-1	-	CASSRDGTSDTQYF	TGTGCCAGCAGTCGGGACGGCACAAGCGATACGCAGTATTTT
-	TRBJ1-3	TRBV4-3	few	CASSQEGLGRGDSGNTIYF	TGCGCCAGCAGCCAAGAAGGCTTAGGGAGGGGCGACTCTGGAAACACCATATATTTT
-	TRBJ2-3	TRBV20-1	-	CSARILLGHSTDTQYF	TGCAGTGCTAGGATCCTTCTGGGCCATAGCACAGATACGCAGTATTTT
-	TRBJ1-1	TRBV11-2	-	CASSPNRGLDLSAFF	TGTGCCAGCAGCCCAAATCGGGGACTCGATTTGTCAGCTTTCTTT
-	TRBJ1-2	TRBV4-1	-	CASSQDSPGGVYGYTF	TGCGCCAGCAGCCAAGACTCCCCTGGGGGAGTCTATGGCTACACCTTC
TRBD2	TRBJ2-7	TRBV7-9	-	CASSLSRGDEQYF	TGTGCCAGCAGCTTGTCGCGGGGGGACGAGCAGTACTTC
-	TRBJ1-1	TRBV1	few	CTSSHAPEGATREAFF	TGCACCAGCAGCCACGCCCCCGAGGGCGCAACAAGGGAAGCTTTCTTT
-	TRBJ2-1	TRBV20-1	-	CSAPGARNEQFF	TGCAGTGCTCCGGGGGCGCGGAATGAGCAGTTCTTC
-	TRBJ1-4	TRBV6-5	few	CASRSETTNEKLFF	TGTGCCAGCCGTTCAGAAACAACTAATGAAAAACTGTTTTTT
-	TRBJ2-5	TRBV5-1	many	CASSLPGSMGETQYF	TGCGCCAGCAGCTTGCCAGGGAGTATGGGGGAGACCCAGTACTTC
TRBD1	TRBJ2-7	TRBV12-3/TRBV12-4	few	CASSYRGSSYEQYF	TGTGCCAGCAGTTACAGGGGGAGCTCCTACGAGCAGTACTTC
TRBD2	TRBJ2-3	TRBV6-1	few	CASSEAPAGGLGDTQYF	TGTGCCAGCAGTGAAGCGCCGGCGGGGGGGCTCGGAGATACGCAGTATTTT
-	TRBJ1-1	TRBV30	-	CAWSVQLETEAFF	TGTGCCTGGAGTGTACAGTTGGAGACTGAAGCTTTCTTT
-	TRBJ2-1	TRBV25-1	few	CASSVGIGQFF	TGTGCCAGCAGTGTTGGGATCGGGCAGTTCTTC
TRBD1	TRBJ1-2	TRBV7-8	-	CASSRGQGDGYTF	TGTGCCAGCAGCCGCGGACAGGGCGATGGCTACACCTTC
-	TRBJ2-2	TRBV6-2/TRBV6-3	many	CASTDALPNTGELFF	TGTGCCAGCACGGACGCCCTGCCGAACACCGGGGAGCTGTTTTTT
-	TRBJ1-4	TRBV29-1	few	CSVARGTNEKLFF	TGCAGCGTTGCCAGGGGAACTAATGAAAAACTGTTTTTT
TRBD1	TRBJ2-4	TRBV10-3	few	CAISGTGDPAKNIQYF	TGTGCCATCAGCGGGACAGGGGACCCAGCCAAAAACATTCAGTACTTC
-	TRBJ2-2	TRBV11-3	-	CASSLDAGTGELFF	TGTGCCAGCAGCTTAGATGCAGGCACCGGGGAGCTGTTTTTT
TRBD2	TRBJ2-5	TRBV9	many	CASSPAGVQETQYF	TGTGCCAGCAGCCCAGCGGGGGTCCAAGAGACCCAGTACTTC
-	TRBJ2-1	TRBV11-2	-	CASSSGTSSYNEQFF	TGTGCCAGCAGCTCGGGGACGAGCTCCTACAATGAGCAGTTCTTC
TRBD2	TRBJ2-1	TRBV10-3	many	CAISELERGGRREQFF	TGTGCCATCAGTGAACTCGAGCGGGGGGGCCGACGGGAGCAGTTCTTC
-	TRBJ2-5	TRBV7-3	few	CASSLDYQETQYF	TGTGCCAGCAGCTTGGACTATCAAGAGACCCAGTACTTC
-	TRBJ1-2	TRBV11-2	-	CASSLDRSGYTF	TGTGCCAGCAGCTTAGATAGGAGTGGCTACACCTTC
TRBD1	TRBJ2-1	TRBV7-8	many	CASSAGTGEGNEQFF	TGTGCCAGCAGCGCTGGGACAGGGGAGGGGAATGAGCAGTTCTTC
TRBD2	TRBJ2-3	TRBV5-1	few	CASSAGLAETQYF	TGCGCCAGCAGCGCGGGACTAGCAGAGACGCAGTATTTT
-	TRBJ2-5	TRBV5-1	-	CASSLVLAWETQYF	TGCGCCAGCAGCTTGGTTCTGGCGTGGGAGACCCAGTACTTC
-	TRBJ2-7	TRBV4-1	few	CASSQVELAIYEQYF	TGCGCCAGCAGCCAAGTGGAACTAGCCATCTACGAGCAGTACTTC
TRBD1	TRBJ1-4	TRBV4-3	few	CASSQTGGTNEKLFF	TGCGCCAGCAGCCAAACAGGGGGTACTAATGAAAAACTGTTTTTT
TRBD1	TRBJ1-2	TRBV5-6	-	CASSSILDRANYGYTF	TGTGCCAGCAGCTCCATCCTCGACAGGGCTAACTATGGCTACACCTTC
-	TRBJ2-5	TRBV6-2/TRBV6-3	-	CASSSSFLLGETQYF	TGTGCCAGCAGTTCTAGCTTCCTCCTGGGGGAGACCCAGTACTTC
TRBD1	TRBJ1-1	TRBV7-2	few	CASSFTGGMNTEAFF	TGTGCCAGCAGCTTCACAGGGGGCATGAACACTGAAGCTTTCTTT
-	TRBJ1-2	TRBV24-1	few	CATSVLGYGYTF	TGTGCCACCAGTGTTCTTGGGTACGGCTACACCTTC
TRBD2	TRBJ2-5	TRBV4-2	many	CASSQYLAGGIQETQYF	TGTGCCAGCAGCCAGTATCTAGCGGGGGGAATCCAAGAGACCCAGTACTTC